Listed below are T cell receptor beta chains from one sample, sequenced in a study of early T cells in non-severe SARS-CoV-2 infection. In TCRdb, the 5' RACE reads were re-called with MiXCR into one record per CDR3 protein. The sample holds tens of thousands of distinct CDR3 sequences, roughly 11% seen once. The specimen was whole blood. The receptors shown here come from an adult who was a healthcare worker with PCR-confirmed SARS-CoV-2 infection or an uninfected control (not recorded which). CDR3s include the opening cysteine and the closing phenylalanine or tryptophan. D genes are given only for firm matches. Clone size is stated in some rows and not others, as once, few, many or a class when expanded.

j_call d_call v_call clone_size cdr3_aa cdr3_nt
TRBJ2-1 . TRBV12-3/TRBV12-4 . CASSFLQTGEQFF TGTGCCAGCAGTTTCCTCCAGACGGGTGAGCAGTTCTTC
TRBJ1-6 . TRBV6-1 many CASSETWPNSPLHF TGTGCCAGCAGTGAAACCTGGCCAAATTCACCCCTCCACTTT
TRBJ2-7 . TRBV6-6 many CASSYSTESYEQYF TGTGCCAGCAGTTACTCTACTGAATCCTACGAGCAGTACTTC
TRBJ2-2 . TRBV9 few CASSVEHSGSGGELFF TGTGCCAGCAGCGTTGAGCACTCGGGGAGCGGCGGGGAGCTGTTTTTT
TRBJ1-6 TRBD1 TRBV7-9 few CASSLMGQRTNSPLHF TGTGCCAGCAGCTTGATGGGACAGCGGACCAATTCACCCCTCCACTTT
TRBJ2-5 . TRBV7-3 many CASRSTAQETQYF TGTGCCAGCAGAAGCACAGCCCAAGAGACCCAGTACTTC
TRBJ2-3 TRBD1 TRBV7-9 many CASSYKGQSDTQYF TGTGCCAGCAGCTATAAGGGACAGTCAGATACGCAGTATTTT
TRBJ2-3 TRBD1 TRBV24-1 once CATSDGTGGRGDTQYF TGTGCCACCAGTGATGGGACAGGGGGCCGGGGAGATACGCAGTATTTT
TRBJ2-3 TRBD2 TRBV4-1 . CASSQGLAGVGDTQYF TGCGCCAGCAGCCAAGGCCTAGCGGGAGTTGGAGATACGCAGTATTTT
TRBJ2-7 . TRBV28 few CASSLTREQYF TGTGCCAGCAGTTTAACTAGGGAGCAGTACTTC
TRBJ2-5 TRBD2 TRBV5-5 . CASSLAGVGETQYF TGTGCCAGCAGCTTAGCGGGAGTTGGGGAGACCCAGTACTTC
TRBJ2-5 . TRBV7-2 few CASSFSRGLGQETQYF TGTGCCAGCAGCTTTTCACGGGGACTGGGCCAAGAGACCCAGTACTTC
TRBJ2-2 TRBD2 TRBV5-1 . CASSLQASGGAGELFF TGCGCCAGCAGCTTGCAGGCTAGCGGGGGTGCCGGGGAGCTGTTTTTT
TRBJ2-5 TRBD2 TRBV11-2 . CASSLDPGGQETQYF TGTGCCAGCAGCTTAGATCCGGGGGGGCAAGAGACCCAGTACTTC
TRBJ1-1 . TRBV20-1 few CSARDPKDGLTEAFF TGCAGTGCTAGAGATCCTAAGGACGGTCTCACTGAAGCTTTCTTT
TRBJ2-7 . TRBV18 many CASSPLQGRGEQYF TGTGCCAGCTCACCTCTACAGGGTCGAGGGGAGCAGTACTTC
TRBJ2-2 . TRBV7-9 many CASSSLGGAADTGELFF TGTGCCAGCAGCTCCCTTGGGGGGGCCGCGGACACCGGGGAGCTGTTTTTT
TRBJ2-1 . TRBV7-2 many CASAAGLSYNEQFF TGTGCCAGCGCCGCCGGGCTTTCCTACAATGAGCAGTTCTTC
TRBJ2-1 TRBD2 TRBV20-1 many CSVRGGSSYNEQFF TGCAGTGTTCGAGGCGGGAGCTCCTACAATGAGCAGTTCTTC
TRBJ2-1 TRBD2 TRBV6-5 few CASGALAEGNEQFF TGTGCCAGCGGAGCACTAGCGGAGGGGAATGAGCAGTTCTTC
TRBJ2-7 . TRBV18 . CASSSLKYEQYF TGTGCCAGCTCAAGTTTGAAGTACGAGCAGTACTTC
TRBJ2-1 . TRBV20-1 few CSARSGSSYNEQFF TGCAGTGCTAGAAGTGGTTCATCCTACAATGAGCAGTTCTTC
TRBJ2-1 . TRBV4-1 few CASSQVRANEQFF TGCGCCAGCAGCCAAGTTCGGGCGAATGAGCAGTTCTTC
TRBJ2-7 TRBD2 TRBV11-2 many CASSPSPGGSLYEQYF TGTGCCAGCAGTCCCAGCCCGGGGGGAAGTCTCTACGAGCAGTACTTC
TRBJ2-1 TRBD2 TRBV5-6 . CASSLAGGEQFF TGTGCCAGCAGCTTGGCGGGAGGGGAGCAGTTCTTC
TRBJ1-5 . TRBV28 many CASSPGTTIKPQHF TGTGCCAGCAGCCCTGGGACAACTATCAAGCCCCAGCATTTT
TRBJ1-4 . TRBV28 many CASSPGREKLFF TGTGCCAGCAGCCCCGGACGGGAAAAACTGTTTTTT
TRBJ2-5 . TRBV7-9 many CASSLAGTEETQYF TGTGCCAGCAGCTTAGCCGGGACTGAGGAGACCCAGTACTTC